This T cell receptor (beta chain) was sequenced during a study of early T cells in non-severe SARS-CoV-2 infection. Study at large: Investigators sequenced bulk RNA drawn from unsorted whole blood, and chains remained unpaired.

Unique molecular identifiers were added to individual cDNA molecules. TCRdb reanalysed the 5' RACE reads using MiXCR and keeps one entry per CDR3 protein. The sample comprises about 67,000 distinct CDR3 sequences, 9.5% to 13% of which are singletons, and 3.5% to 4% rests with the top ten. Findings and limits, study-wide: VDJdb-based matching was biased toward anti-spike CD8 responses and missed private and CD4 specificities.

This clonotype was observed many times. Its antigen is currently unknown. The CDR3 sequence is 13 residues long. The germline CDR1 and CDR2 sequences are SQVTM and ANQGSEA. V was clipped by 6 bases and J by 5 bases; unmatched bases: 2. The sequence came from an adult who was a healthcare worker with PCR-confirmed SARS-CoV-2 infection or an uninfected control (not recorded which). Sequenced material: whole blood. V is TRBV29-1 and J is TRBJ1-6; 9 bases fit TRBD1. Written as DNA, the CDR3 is TGCAGCGTGAGACAGGGGGATAATTCACCCCTCCACTTT. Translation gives CSVRQGDNSPLHF.